The present T cell receptor beta chain was sequenced within a study of control samples from healthy donors and cancer patients. The repertoire was sequenced with immunoSEQ multiplex PCR; TCRdb's copy has only in-frame clones and lacks some. The table includes approximately 2,500 clones, around 97% detected once. The sequence derives from a man in his 70s with head and neck cancer. The specimen was PBMCs.

The CDR3 region has the DNA TGTGCCAGCAGTGAGTTCTTCGCTGAAGCTTTCTTT. Translation gives CASSEFFAEAFF. The genes are TRBV6-1 and TRBJ1-1, with D unresolved. This CDR3 spans 12 amino acids. The germline V and J ends were trimmed by 3 bases and 6 bases, with 8 bases remaining between them. The germline V gene encodes CDR1 MNHNS and CDR2 SASEGT.